The source of this T cell receptor (beta chain) is a study of blood T cell repertoires in COVID-19. The overall study: The United States, Italy and Spain provided the acute and convalescent COVID-19 samples. In each case, the material was cDNA or gDNA derived from T cells, B-cell-depleted T cells, or PBMCs.

There are 16 residues in the CDR3. The junction had 12 bases not matched to a gene; V was cut back by 4 bases and J by 3 bases. CDR1 is SGHRS, CDR2 YFSETQ, per germline. Per the study methods: By means of reference gene primer amplification, nucleated cell counts were estimated. This table comes from immunoSEQ multiplex PCR, and its TCRdb copy is limited to in-frame clones, with some not included. V and J calls and clone size come straight from that table; D and trimming were deduced from the DNA. The repertoire holds 150,000 to 200,000 clones, with 81% as singletons. The chain joins TRBV5-1 to TRBJ2-5; 7 bases fit TRBD1. Input material: peripheral blood. This receptor was identified in a man in his sixties with active or convalescent COVID-19. This CDR3 reads CASSPSRPGGKETQYF. DNA of the CDR3: TGCGCCAGCAGCCCCAGTAGGCCAGGGGGTAAAGAGACCCAGTACTTC.